Detailed here is one T cell receptor (beta chain). What it binds is not known. Here the CDR3 omits its conserved ending phenylalanine or tryptophan, so a read error is the likely source. This sample is drawn from a study of T cell repertoires in cytomegalovirus infection. Study overall: HLA-B-restricted CMV epitopes that are well studied were used alongside recently identified HLA-C-restricted ones. Matching HLA type and CMV infection were both indicated by public TCR beta signatures. The study's findings and limits: HLA-C-restricted CMV-specific TCR beta clonotypes were dominant in the ex vivo response.

MiXCR, applied by TCRdb to the reads, yields one record per CDR3 protein. The sample carries roughly 120,000 distinct CDR3 sequences, less than 30% recorded once. The germline CDR1 and CDR2 sequences are MNHEY and SMNVEV (reference sequence). The CDR3 is made up of 13 amino acids. Trimming shortened V by 3 bases and J by 5 bases, and 10 bases separated the two germline ends. This TCR was recovered from a human donor in good health (CMV status not recorded). Some clones in this sample may be carry-over from other donors' samples. V and J are TRBV27 and TRBJ1-2; D not resolved. Material: CD8+ T cells from cultured PBMCs, obtained from culture after CMV antigen stimulation. The CDR3 DNA reads as TGTGCCAGCAGTTTCTCTCCGGTATATGGCTACACCATC. It is translated as CASSFSPVYGYTI.